This T cell receptor (beta chain) emerged from a study of T cells expressing NK-cell markers (dated by TCRdb to the early 2020s). A note on the overall study: Three sorted T-cell subsets (CD3+CD56+NKG2C+, CD3+CD56+NKG2C- and CD3+CD56-NKG2C+) from 7 to 9 donors had their TCR beta-chain repertoires profiled. All eight donors whose samples were sequenced were randomly selected healthy volunteers, three of them men and five women. Illumina HiSeq 2000/2500, MiSeq or NextSeq was used to sequence libraries as 2 x 150 bp reads. Of the eight sequenced donors, seven were found to be HCMV-seropositive and one was found to be HCMV-seronegative. What the study reported, not specific to this receptor: Whether the expanded NKG2C-expressing T cell clones were specific for HCMV antigens was left unclear. Those dominant clonotypes were again the most abundant among CD3+CD56-NKG2C+ cells in several donors, at roughly 25-65%. In 5 to 7 donors, the dominant CD3+CD56+NKG2C+ clonotypes ranked among the top 10 CD8+ clonotypes, making up about 1.0-8% of CD8+ T cells.

A commercial ELISA kit detecting HCMV-specific IgG in serum was used to determine HCMV serostatus. Ficoll density gradient centrifugation was used to isolate peripheral blood mononuclear cells from blood. Sequenced using an Illumina HiSeq 2000. TCR beta cDNA libraries were prepared using 5'RACE template switching, which introduced a universal primer site and unique molecular identifiers. Synthesis of cDNA was primed from the TCR beta constant segment and was followed by two consecutive PCR amplification steps. The published analysis was carried out like this. MIGEC was used to demultiplex reads and group the reads by UMI, and MiTCR was used to assemble and quantify clonotypes. To exclude erroneous sequences, any TCR cDNA sequence not supported by at least two reads was discarded. The tcR package was used for downstream repertoire analysis, with clonotypes matched between fractions based on CDR3 nucleotide sequence plus V segment. VDJmatch was used to annotate antigen specificity against VDJdb, with one amino acid substitution in CDR3 permitted. One entry per CDR3 protein sequence results from the TCRdb reprocessing of the reads, with DNA left out. These V and J calls originate from TCRdb's pipeline instead of the authors' own analysis. The sample table holds almost 450,000 distinct CDR3 sequences. Of the sample, less than 7.5% is held by the ten largest clones.

From cysteine to phenylalanine, the CDR3 is 15 amino acids long. Only the protein sequence is given. Of note for this clonotype: There is no known antigen for this receptor.

The chain was built from TRBV12-3 or TRBV12-4 and TRBJ1-1. This sequence originates from a woman between 18 and 70 years old in good health. The sample was blood T cells: a sorted CD56 or NKG2C T cell subset, CD4+ or CD8+ T cells, or bulk PBMC T cells (not recorded which). The CDR3 is CASSFVMSENTEAFF.